This T cell receptor (beta chain) stems from a study of OX40 agonist ivuxolimab in advanced cancers. Study context: Patients treated during dose escalation were battling hepatocellular carcinoma, melanoma, renal cell or head and neck cancer.

Libraries were prepared by immunoSEQ multiplex PCR; TCRdb keeps only in-frame clonotypes and omits some of them. The sample records tens of thousands of clones, over 75% being singletons. A note on this clone: Its antigen is still unknown.

The CDR3 has 13 residues. Between the trimmed V and J ends, which lost 6 bases and 15 bases, there was a span of 21 bases. Per germline, CDR1 MNHNS and CDR2 SASEGT. Points from the study as a whole: Some of the nonresponding patients also showed low levels of normalized T-cell clonal expansion. Partial responders at 0.1-3.0 mg/kg showed near-lowest clonal expansion.

The specimen comprised CD4+ or CD8+ T cells sorted from blood, sampled in a trial of the OX40 agonist ivuxolimab. This clonotype originated in an adult with an advanced solid tumor such as melanoma, head and neck, liver or kidney cancer. The chain combines TRBV6-1 with TRBJ2-4, with D perhaps TRBD1 (6 bases). This CDR3 is CASRQGVGAFGYF. CDR3 nucleotide sequence: TGTGCCAGCAGGCAAGGGGTGGGGGCCTTTGGGTACTTC.